This T cell receptor (beta chain) was documented in a study of technical replicates of blood from a few donors. Clones were sequenced by immunoSEQ multiplex PCR, and TCRdb holds only the in-frame ones, with some missing. The sample carries 65,000 to 90,000 clones, around nine tenths recorded once. This clone was counted once. This CDR3 is 14 amino acids long. Germline V gene sequence: CDR1 SGHRS, CDR2 YFSETQ. J was trimmed by 4 bases and V by 3 bases; bases with no gene match: 3. The source is a human donor in good health. Some clones in this sample may be carry-over from other donors' samples. This rearrangement joins TRBV5-1 to TRBJ2-7; 11 bases map to TRBD1. Specimen: PBMCs. The CDR3 protein is CASSWTGGAYEQYF. In nucleotides, the CDR3 is TGCGCCAGCAGCTGGACAGGGGGCGCATACGAGCAGTACTTC.